This T cell receptor (beta chain) was retrieved from a study of cytomegalovirus exposure and HLA in healthy donors. Donors sampled were nominally healthy, though unrecorded immune exposures were likely. PCR used 60 Vbeta primers and 13 Jbeta primers. Repertoires were generated with immunoSEQ multiplex PCR, while TCRdb's copy carries only in-frame clones and drops some. The data contain roughly 240,000 clones, around 80% of them seen just once; the ten biggest clones take up 5.4%. This sequence originates from a woman aged 40-49 years in good health and CMV-seropositive. Input material: PBMCs.

The CDR3 DNA is TGCGCCAGCAGCCAAGATTATGGCGGGGGGTTCCAAGAGACCCAGTACTTC. Its protein is CASSQDYGGGFQETQYF. This chain connects TRBV4-3 to TRBJ2-5; 8 bases are a match to TRBD2. Trimming removed 0 bases from V and 1 base from J; junction bases left unmatched: 7. Germline V gene data show CDR1 as LGHNA and CDR2 as YSLEER. The CDR3 runs to 17 residues.